This is a list of T cell receptor beta chains from one sample in a study of blood T cell repertoires in COVID-19. TCRdb's copy holds only in-frame clones and misses some; the assay was immunoSEQ multiplex PCR. The sample carries some 390,000 clones, 70% to 90% recorded once. Input material: peripheral blood. Source of these receptors: an older woman with COVID-19, enrolled during active disease. Each CDR3 is given with its conserved first and last residue. D genes are given only for firm matches. Clone size is given for some rows only: seen once, a few or many times, or a class if the clone is expanded.

>-|TRBV27|-|TRBJ1-4
CASSRGHNEKLFF
TGTGCCAGTTCAAGGGGCCATAATGAAAAACTGTTTTTT
>TRBD2|TRBV7-6|-|TRBJ2-2
CASSRGGDGADVMFF
TGTGCCAGCAGCCGGGGGGGAGACGGTGCAGATGTGATGTTTTTT
>TRBD1|TRBV6-5|few|TRBJ2-7
CASSYSRDRTYEQYF
TGTGCCAGCAGTTACTCTCGGGACAGGACCTACGAGCAGTACTTC
>TRBD1|TRBV5-1|-|TRBJ1-2
CASREGTGQGADYGYTF
TGCGCCAGCAGGGAGGGGACCGGACAGGGGGCGGACTATGGCTACACCTTC
>-|TRBV5-1|-|TRBJ1-1
CASSFEGVTEAFF
TGCGCCAGCAGCTTCGAGGGGGTTACTGAAGCTTTCTTT
>-|TRBV25-1|-|TRBJ2-5
CASSEYSQETQYF
TGTGCCAGCAGTGAATACAGCCAAGAGACCCAGTACTTC
>-|TRBV6-5|few|TRBJ1-3
CASSYSSVRSGNTIYF
TGTGCCAGCAGTTACTCGTCCGTTCGCTCTGGAAACACCATATATTTT
>TRBD1|TRBV10-3|-|TRBJ1-1
CATGQGTNTEAFF
TGTGCCACCGGACAGGGGACGAACACTGAAGCTTTCTTT
>-|TRBV28|once|TRBJ2-2
CASSDSGVTGELFF
TGTGCCAGCAGCGACTCAGGGGTCACCGGGGAGCTGTTTTTT
>TRBD1|TRBV19|-|TRBJ1-6
CASSPGQGLFSYNSPLHF
TGTGCCAGTAGTCCCGGACAGGGCCTCTTCTCCTATAATTCACCCCTCCACTTT
>TRBD1|TRBV11-3|-|TRBJ2-1
CASSSGQGARNEQFF
TGTGCCAGCAGCTCTGGACAGGGGGCGAGAAATGAGCAGTTCTTC
>-|TRBV5-1|-|TRBJ1-1
CASSPVAGLMNTEAFF
TGCGCCAGCAGCCCGGTTGCAGGGCTAATGAACACTGAAGCTTTCTTT
>-|TRBV20-1|-|TRBJ1-5
CSASAGGIGQPQHF
TGCAGTGCTAGTGCGGGGGGCATCGGTCAGCCCCAGCATTTT
>TRBD2|TRBV5-1|-|TRBJ2-3
CASSTLAGGGGDTQYF
TGCGCCAGCAGCACGCTAGCGGGGGGCGGTGGAGATACGCAGTATTTT
>-|TRBV5-6|-|TRBJ2-7
CASRKSLVRQRTYEQYF
TGTGCCAGCAGGAAAAGCTTAGTGCGACAGCGAACCTACGAGCAGTACTTC
>TRBD1|TRBV6-5|-|TRBJ2-5
CASSSSEWTGEETQYF
TGTGCCAGCAGTTCCTCAGAGTGGACAGGGGAAGAGACCCAGTACTTC
>-|TRBV3-1/TRBV3-2|-|TRBJ1-1
CASSQELGHQAFF
TGTGCCAGCAGCCAAGAATTGGGGCATCAAGCTTTCTTT
>-|TRBV28|-|TRBJ1-1
CASRSGTLNTEAFF
TGTGCCAGCAGGTCAGGGACACTGAACACTGAAGCTTTCTTT
>TRBD1|TRBV5-1|-|TRBJ2-7
CASYPGRGTYEQYF
TGCGCCAGCTACCCAGGCAGGGGGACCTACGAGCAGTACTTC
>TRBD1|TRBV19|-|TRBJ1-1
CASRRQGGYTEAFF
TGTGCCAGTAGACGACAGGGAGGATACACTGAAGCTTTCTTT
>TRBD1|TRBV19|-|TRBJ2-3
CASRTGGGEDTQYF
TGTGCCAGTAGGACAGGGGGCGGGGAGGATACGCAGTATTTT
>TRBD1|TRBV7-2|few|TRBJ1-4
CASSLQQGEWEKLFF
TGTGCCAGCAGCTTGCAACAGGGGGAGTGGGAAAAACTGTTTTTT
>-|TRBV5-1|-|TRBJ1-2
CASSSEGYGYTF
TGCGCCAGCAGCTCCGAGGGCTATGGCTACACCTTC
>TRBD2|TRBV4-2|-|TRBJ2-3
CASSQDLAGSIADTQYF
TGTGCCAGCAGCCAAGACCTAGCGGGGAGTATAGCAGATACGCAGTATTTT
>-|TRBV5-1|few|TRBJ1-5
CASSLGPTGNQPQHF
TGCGCCAGCAGCTTGGGCCCCACGGGCAATCAGCCCCAGCATTTT
>TRBD1|TRBV3-1/TRBV3-2|-|TRBJ1-2
CASSQAGTANYGYTF
TGTGCCAGCAGCCAAGCCGGGACAGCTAACTATGGCTACACCTTC
>TRBD2|TRBV20-1|-|TRBJ2-2
CSASPQRGNTGELFF
TGCAGTGCTAGTCCTCAGCGGGGGAACACCGGGGAGCTGTTTTTT
>-|TRBV10-3|-|TRBJ2-7
CAISESRTSYEQYF
TGTGCCATCAGTGAGTCCCGGACATCCTACGAGCAGTACTTC
>TRBD2|TRBV7-9|-|TRBJ2-1
CASSLAGGRNEQFF
TGTGCCAGCAGCTTAGCCGGGGGGAGGAATGAGCAGTTCTTC
>-|TRBV10-1|-|TRBJ1-2
CASSEFITGIYTF
TGCGCCAGCAGTGAGTTTATAACAGGGATCTACACCTTC